These T cell receptor beta chains were read from a single sample in a study of shared clonotypes between healthy human individuals. Clones were read by immunoSEQ multiplex PCR, and TCRdb kept only the in-frame ones, dropping some. The repertoire holds almost 700,000 clones, with 90% to 95% as singletons. Sequenced: naive CD8+ T cells sorted from blood. The receptors were sampled from a man aged 30 to 39 in good health. Each CDR3 is given with its conserved first and last residue. The D gene is left open where the match is weak. Clone size is shown for a subset of rows, as once, few, many or a class of expanded clone.

V gene: TRBV27
D gene: .
clone size: .
J gene: TRBJ2-6
CDR3 DNA: TGTGCCAGCAGTCTCAGTGGAACCAGCTCTGGGGCCAACGTCCTGACTTTC
CDR3 protein: CASSLSGTSSGANVLTF

V gene: TRBV28
D gene: TRBD1
clone size: .
J gene: TRBJ2-3
CDR3 DNA: TGTGCCAGCTTAGGGACAGGCTCAGATACGCAGTATTTT
CDR3 protein: CASLGTGSDTQYF

V gene: TRBV11-2
D gene: .
clone size: few
J gene: TRBJ2-7
CDR3 DNA: TGTGCCAGCAGCTCGACGGTCTCCTACGAGCAGTACTTC
CDR3 protein: CASSSTVSYEQYF

V gene: TRBV7-2
D gene: .
clone size: once
J gene: TRBJ2-7
CDR3 DNA: TGTGCCAGCAGCTTATACAGGTTCAGCTCCTACGAGCAGTACTTC
CDR3 protein: CASSLYRFSSYEQYF

V gene: TRBV7-6
D gene: .
clone size: .
J gene: TRBJ2-1
CDR3 DNA: TGTGCCAGCAGCCTCACAGCGGTCTACAATGAGCAGTTCTTC
CDR3 protein: CASSLTAVYNEQFF

V gene: TRBV9
D gene: .
clone size: .
J gene: TRBJ1-2
CDR3 DNA: TGTGCCAGCAGCGTAGGTCGGGGGCAGAGGTATGGCTACACCTTC
CDR3 protein: CASSVGRGQRYGYTF

V gene: TRBV7-9
D gene: .
clone size: .
J gene: TRBJ2-3
CDR3 DNA: TGTGCCAGCAGCTTAGTATCCAATACGCAGTATTTT
CDR3 protein: CASSLVSNTQYF

V gene: TRBV11-2
D gene: .
clone size: .
J gene: TRBJ2-5
CDR3 DNA: TGTGCCAGCAGCACACACCCAGGGCTGGAGACCCAGTACTTC
CDR3 protein: CASSTHPGLETQYF

V gene: TRBV19
D gene: TRBD1
clone size: .
J gene: TRBJ2-1
CDR3 DNA: TGTGCCAGTGGGCAGGGACAGGTATTCAATGAGCAGTTCTTC
CDR3 protein: CASGQGQVFNEQFF

V gene: TRBV19
D gene: TRBD1
clone size: .
J gene: TRBJ1-1
CDR3 DNA: TGTGCCAGTGGGGAGACAGGGTTGACTGAAGCTTTCTTT
CDR3 protein: CASGETGLTEAFF

V gene: TRBV13
D gene: .
clone size: .
J gene: TRBJ2-5
CDR3 DNA: TGTGCCAGCAGCTTAGTCAAAGAATCACAAGAGACCCAGTACTTC
CDR3 protein: CASSLVKESQETQYF

V gene: TRBV4-3
D gene: TRBD1
clone size: .
J gene: TRBJ2-7
CDR3 DNA: TGCGCCAGCAGCCCCAAGACAGGGAGCTACGAGCAGTACTTC
CDR3 protein: CASSPKTGSYEQYF

V gene: TRBV29-1
D gene: .
clone size: .
J gene: TRBJ2-1
CDR3 DNA: TGCAGCGTCGCCGGGACTGCATTAATCCCAAACTACAATGAGCAGTTCTTC
CDR3 protein: CSVAGTALIPNYNEQFF

V gene: TRBV7-2
D gene: TRBD2
clone size: .
J gene: TRBJ2-3
CDR3 DNA: TGTGCCAGCAGTTCCGGGACTAGCGGGAGCTCGATCACAGATACGCAGTATTTT
CDR3 protein: CASSSGTSGSSITDTQYF

V gene: TRBV7-3
D gene: .
clone size: .
J gene: TRBJ1-1
CDR3 DNA: TGTGCCAGCAGCTCCACGGGGTCCACTGAAGCTTTCTTT
CDR3 protein: CASSSTGSTEAFF

V gene: TRBV6-6
D gene: TRBD2
clone size: .
J gene: TRBJ2-7
CDR3 DNA: TGTGCCAGCAAGGGCGGGAGGGCCACCTACGAGCAGTACTTC
CDR3 protein: CASKGGRATYEQYF

V gene: TRBV27
D gene: TRBD1
clone size: .
J gene: TRBJ1-4
CDR3 DNA: TGTGCCAGCAGTACCCGACAGGGCTCCTATGAAAAACTGTTTTTT
CDR3 protein: CASSTRQGSYEKLFF

V gene: TRBV7-9
D gene: .
clone size: .
J gene: TRBJ2-7
CDR3 DNA: TGTGCCAGCAGCTCGTCTGACGATACGCCCTACGAGCAGTACTTC
CDR3 protein: CASSSSDDTPYEQYF

V gene: TRBV27
D gene: .
clone size: .
J gene: TRBJ2-7
CDR3 DNA: TGTGCCAGCAGTTTATCACAGGGCGGTAGGACCTACGAGCAGTACTTC
CDR3 protein: CASSLSQGGRTYEQYF

V gene: TRBV27
D gene: .
clone size: .
J gene: TRBJ1-1
CDR3 DNA: TGTGCCAGCAGTTTGGCCGCGAAGAACACTGAAGCTTTCTTT
CDR3 protein: CASSLAAKNTEAFF

V gene: TRBV5-6
D gene: .
clone size: .
J gene: TRBJ1-5
CDR3 DNA: TGTGCCAGCAGCTCGTCCGGTTGGGTTGGGCAGCCCCAGCATTTT
CDR3 protein: CASSSSGWVGQPQHF

V gene: TRBV5-4
D gene: TRBD2
clone size: .
J gene: TRBJ2-5
CDR3 DNA: TGTGCCAGCAGCTTGCTACTAGCGGGAGGGCCTGGAGAGACCCAGTACTTC
CDR3 protein: CASSLLLAGGPGETQYF

V gene: TRBV6-5
D gene: TRBD1
clone size: .
J gene: TRBJ2-2
CDR3 DNA: TGTGCCAGCAGCGGGACAGGGAGGAACACCGGGGAGCTGTTTTTT
CDR3 protein: CASSGTGRNTGELFF

V gene: TRBV2
D gene: .
clone size: .
J gene: TRBJ1-2
CDR3 DNA: TGTGCCAGCAGTGAATCCGCGACAGGTCCGAATTATGGCTACACCTTC
CDR3 protein: CASSESATGPNYGYTF

V gene: TRBV19
D gene: .
clone size: .
J gene: TRBJ2-1
CDR3 DNA: TGTGCCAGTAGTTGGCGGAACAACCTCAATGAGCAGTTCTTC
CDR3 protein: CASSWRNNLNEQFF

V gene: TRBV9
D gene: TRBD1
clone size: .
J gene: TRBJ1-1
CDR3 DNA: TGTGCCAGCAGCGCAGGGACAGGGAACACTGAAGCTTTCTTT
CDR3 protein: CASSAGTGNTEAFF

V gene: TRBV28
D gene: TRBD2
clone size: .
J gene: TRBJ2-3
CDR3 DNA: TGTGCCAGCAGTCCCGGGACTAGCGGGAGGTTAGGGACAGATACGCAGTATTTT
CDR3 protein: CASSPGTSGRLGTDTQYF

V gene: TRBV7-3
D gene: .
clone size: .
J gene: TRBJ2-3
CDR3 DNA: TGTGCCAGCAGCTTACAGTTAAGGGGGATGGGCACAGATACGCAGTATTTT
CDR3 protein: CASSLQLRGMGTDTQYF

V gene: TRBV15
D gene: .
clone size: .
J gene: TRBJ1-3
CDR3 DNA: TGTGCCACCAGCAGAGGGGGAAACTCTGGAAACACCATATATTTT
CDR3 protein: CATSRGGNSGNTIYF

V gene: TRBV9
D gene: TRBD1
clone size: .
J gene: TRBJ1-6
CDR3 DNA: TGTGCCAGCAGCCCAGGGGGTGCTTACTCCTATAATTCACCCCTCCACTTT
CDR3 protein: CASSPGGAYSYNSPLHF

V gene: TRBV4-1
D gene: .
clone size: .
J gene: TRBJ1-1
CDR3 DNA: TGCGCCAGCAGCCAAGGTTCCGGGTGGACTGAAGCTTTCTTT
CDR3 protein: CASSQGSGWTEAFF

V gene: TRBV5-6
D gene: .
clone size: .
J gene: TRBJ1-4
CDR3 DNA: TGTGCCAGCAGCTTGTTCCGGTCAACTAATGAAAAACTGTTTTTT
CDR3 protein: CASSLFRSTNEKLFF

V gene: TRBV11-2
D gene: TRBD2
clone size: .
J gene: TRBJ2-1
CDR3 DNA: TGTGCCAGCAGCTTAGATCTAGCGGGATCCTCCAATGAGCAGTTCTTC
CDR3 protein: CASSLDLAGSSNEQFF

V gene: TRBV5-6
D gene: .
clone size: .
J gene: TRBJ2-3
CDR3 DNA: TGTGCCAGCAGCTTACTAGCAGATACGCAGTATTTT
CDR3 protein: CASSLLADTQYF

V gene: TRBV2
D gene: .
clone size: once
J gene: TRBJ2-4
CDR3 DNA: TGTGCCAGCGTCGGGGCGAAGGACATTCAGTACTTC
CDR3 protein: CASVGAKDIQYF

V gene: TRBV4-2
D gene: .
clone size: .
J gene: TRBJ2-7
CDR3 DNA: TGTGCCAGCAGCCCGGCTAGCGACTCCTACGAGCAGTACTTC
CDR3 protein: CASSPASDSYEQYF

V gene: TRBV28
D gene: .
clone size: .
J gene: TRBJ1-1
CDR3 DNA: TGTGCCAGCAGCCGACGATCGGGACCGAACACTGAAGCTTTCTTT
CDR3 protein: CASSRRSGPNTEAFF